The 19 T cell receptor beta chains below were found in one sample sequenced in a study of T cell repertoires in cytomegalovirus infection. These TCRs are of unknown antigen specificity. TCRdb passed the reads through MiXCR, listing each CDR3 protein once. The repertoire holds 700,000 to 950,000 distinct CDR3 sequences, with about 31% as singletons. This material consisted of cultured CD8+ T cells from PBMCs, taken from culture after CMV antigen stimulation. The receptors shown here come from a human donor in good health (CMV status not recorded). Some clones in this sample may be carry-over from other donors' samples.

In its sample, this clonotype was seen a few times. V is TRBV13 and J is TRBJ2-7, with 9 bases that match TRBD2. This CDR3 contains 15 residues. J lost 1 base, V lost 6 bases, and 7 bases had no gene match. Germline CDR1 is PRHDT and CDR2 is FYEKMQ (reference sequence). The CDR3 sequence is CASSTALAGSYEQYF. The CDR3 nucleotides are TGTGCCAGCAGTACTGCACTAGCGGGTTCCTACGAGCAGTACTTC. Full variable domain (remainder filled in from reference TRBV13 and TRBJ2-7): AAGVIQSPRHLIKEKRETATLKCYPIPRHDTVYWYQQGPGQDPQFLISFYEKMQSDKGSIPDRFSAQQFSDYHSELNMSSLELGDSALYFCASSTALAGSYEQYFGPGTRLTVT.

The rearrangement links TRBV28 to TRBJ1-5, with 11 bases matching TRBD1. From germline, CDR1 is MDHEN and CDR2 SYDVKM. Trimming took 5 bases from V and 6 from J; bases not matched to a gene: 12. This CDR3 has 17 amino acids. The CDR3 region is CASSLTIRDRGGQPQHF. CDR3 sequence (DNA): TGTGCCAGCAGTCTAACAATACGGGACAGGGGGGGTCAGCCCCAGCATTTT.

This clonotype was seen only a few times. This chain uses TRBV20-1 with TRBJ2-3; D is ambiguous. This CDR3 contains 16 residues. The germline V gene has CDR1 DFQATT and CDR2 SNEGSKA (reference sequence). V shed 2 bases and J shed 3 bases, with 18 bases lying between them. CDR3 DNA: TGCAGTGCTAGAAGCGATGATAGCCTTTGGACAGATACGCAGTATTTT. The encoded protein is CSARSDDSLWTDTQYF.

There are a few counts of this clonotype. The chain uses TRBV6-1 and TRBJ2-4, with a weak D call TRBD1 (6 bases). In germline, CDR1 is MNHNS, CDR2 SASEGT. The CDR3 loop spans 14 amino acids. The V and J ends lost 5 bases and 8 bases respectively, with 16 bases between them. CDR3 sequence: CASSPITGIDIQYF. CDR3 DNA: TGTGCCAGCAGTCCGATCACAGGGATTGACATTCAGTACTTC.

Comments on this clonotype: A much larger clonotype is one base distant, so this may be a read error. The rearrangement links TRBV25-1 to TRBJ2-2, with 10 bases aligning to TRBD1. V lost 6 bases and J lost 3; bases outside the gene matches: 4. Germline loops: CDR1 MGHDK, CDR2 SYGVNS. The CDR3 extends over 15 amino acids. CDR3 region: CASSPGQGHTGELFF. The DNA of the CDR3 is TGTGCCAGCAGCCCGGGACAGGGGCACACCGGGGAGCTGTTTTTT.

The chain is built from TRBV20-1 and TRBJ2-7, with 9 positions matching TRBD1. The ends lost 6 bases at V and 3 bases at J; junction bases unmatched: 9. CDR1 and CDR2 from the germline V gene are DFQATT and SNEGSKA (reference sequence). The CDR3 sequence is 14 residues long. CDR3: CSAVPGTGFYEQYV. CDR3 nucleotides: TGCAGTGCCGTACCTGGGACAGGGTTCTACGAGCAGTACGTC.

A few counts support this clonotype. The chain couples TRBV12-3 or TRBV12-4 to TRBJ2-5; 8 bases are shared with TRBD2. The CDR3 has 15 residues. J lost 2 bases, V lost 4 bases, and 6 bases had no gene match. CDR3 nucleotide sequence: TGTGCCAGCAGTTCCCGGGGGGGTGGACAAGAGACCCAGTACTTC. Translation: CASSSRGGGQETQYF.

This clonotype was seen only a few times. Here the CDR3 DNA reads TGTGCCAGCAGTTACGGGCCGACTACCGGAGAGGGCTACACCTTC. Translated: CASSYGPTTGEGYTF. V gene TRBV6-2 or TRBV6-3 combines with J gene TRBJ1-2; the D is unclear. This CDR3 comprises 15 residues. V shed 2 bases and J shed 8 bases, with 18 bases lying between them. Per germline, CDR1 MNHEY and CDR2 SVGEGT.

This clonotype showed up just a few times. The genes are TRBV6-5 and TRBJ2-7, with D hard to call. Germline values: CDR1 MNHEY, CDR2 SVGAGI. Trimming stripped 6 bases from V and 1 base from J, with 10 bases between. The CDR3 covers 13 residues. The CDR3 here is CASRGLGSYEQYV. In DNA form, the CDR3 reads TGTGCCAGCAGGGGCCTGGGGTCCTACGAGCAGTACGTC.

The sample holds a few counts of this clonotype. The chain uses TRBV7-9 and TRBJ2-2; 12 bases map to TRBD2. The CDR3 loop spans 15 amino acids. V was pared by 7 bases and J by 6 bases, with 6 bases of the junction left unmatched. Looked up from germline, CDR1 is SEHNR and CDR2 is FQNEAQ (reference sequence). CDR3 residues: CASTLRTSGAGELFF. The CDR3 DNA sequence: TGTGCCAGCACCCTGAGGACTAGCGGGGCCGGGGAGCTGTTTTTT.

The CDR3 protein is CAISESAEGSVQETQYF. In DNA, the CDR3 is TGTGCCATCAGTGAGTCCGCCGAGGGATCGGTCCAAGAGACCCAGTACTTC. The rearrangement uses TRBV10-3 and TRBJ2-5; tentative D call: TRBD2 (5 bases). CDR3 length equals 17 residues. V lost 0 bases, J lost 1 base, and 15 bases lay in between. Germline-derived CDR1 and CDR2 are ENHRY and SYGVKD.

The chain employs TRBV15 and TRBJ1-1; 8 nucleotides line up with TRBD1. With 5 bases clipped from V and 2 bases from J, the junction kept 7 bases outside the gene matches. CDR3 length equals 15 residues. Looked up from germline, CDR1 is LNHNV and CDR2 is YYDKDF (reference sequence). The CDR3 protein is CATSEDRAGNTEAFF. In DNA, the CDR3 is TGTGCCACCAGCGAGGACAGGGCGGGAAACACTGAAGCTTTCTTT.

This chain uses TRBV5-1 with TRBJ1-2; 8 nucleotides match TRBD1. CDR1 is SGHRS and CDR2 is YFSETQ in the germline V gene. The CDR3 sequence is 14 residues long. V lost 2 bases, J lost 2 bases, and 2 bases stayed unmatched. CDR3 sequence: CASSFTGGNYGYTF. CDR3 nucleotides: TGCGCCAGCAGCTTTACAGGGGGGAACTATGGCTACACCTTC.

In this sample, this clonotype turned up a few times. The chain carries TRBV5-5 and TRBJ2-1; a weak D match, TRBD1 (5 bases). This CDR3 has 15 amino acids. Germline V lookup: CDR1 SGHKS, CDR2 YYEKEE (reference sequence). Trimming pared 1 base from V and 4 bases from J, leaving 12 bases between. CDR3 amino acids: CASSLRGTEYNEQFF. The CDR3 DNA reads as TGTGCCAGCAGCTTGAGGGGAACGGAATACAATGAGCAGTTCTTC.

This clonotype came up a few times. The V and J genes are TRBV7-9 and TRBJ1-1; D is uncertain. The CDR3 is 13 amino acids. The germline V gene has CDR1 SEHNR and CDR2 FQNEAQ (reference sequence). V was cut by 4 bases and J by 4 bases, with 10 bases left in between. The CDR3 protein is CASSWVGFTEAFF. CDR3 coding DNA: TGTGCCAGCAGCTGGGTGGGGTTCACTGAAGCTTTCTTT.

This clonotype turned up a few times. The chain has TRBV7-9 and TRBJ2-5, with D perhaps being TRBD1 or TRBD2 (5 bases each). Germline-derived CDR1 and CDR2 are SEHNR and FQNEAQ (reference sequence). This CDR3 has 16 residues. The ends were cut back, 1 base at V and 0 bases at J, with 12 bases in the middle. CDR3: CASSLGLGRYQETQYF. CDR3 sequence (DNA): TGTGCCAGCAGCTTAGGTCTGGGACGGTACCAAGAGACCCAGTACTTC.

The rearrangement uses TRBV6-5 and TRBJ1-5; 7 bases fit TRBD1. V trimming: 3 bases; J trimming: 6 bases; junction bases outside the gene matches: 5. The CDR3 consists of 14 residues. CDR1 and CDR2 (germline): MNHEY, SVGAGI. CDR3 amino acids: CASSYTTGRQPQHF. The CDR3 nucleotides read TGTGCCAGCAGTTATACGACAGGGCGTCAGCCCCAGCATTTT.

This chain connects TRBV5-1 to TRBJ2-7; D may be TRBD1 (5 bases). Per germline, CDR1 SGHRS and CDR2 YFSETQ. This CDR3 has 15 amino acids. V lost 0 bases and J lost 1, with 11 bases in between. The CDR3 sequence: CASSLEQGVSYEQYF. The CDR3 coding sequence is TGCGCCAGCAGCTTGGAGCAGGGTGTTTCCTACGAGCAGTACTTC.

Concerning this clonotype itself: Possible read error: a much larger clone is one base away. V gene TRBV12-3 or TRBV12-4 combines with J gene TRBJ2-1, with D perhaps TRBD1 or TRBD2 (5 bases each). CDR3 length: 14 residues. CDR3 amino acids: CVSVHGGSYNEQFF. The CDR3 region has the DNA TGTGTCAGCGTTCATGGGGGCTCCTACAATGAGCAGTTCTTC.